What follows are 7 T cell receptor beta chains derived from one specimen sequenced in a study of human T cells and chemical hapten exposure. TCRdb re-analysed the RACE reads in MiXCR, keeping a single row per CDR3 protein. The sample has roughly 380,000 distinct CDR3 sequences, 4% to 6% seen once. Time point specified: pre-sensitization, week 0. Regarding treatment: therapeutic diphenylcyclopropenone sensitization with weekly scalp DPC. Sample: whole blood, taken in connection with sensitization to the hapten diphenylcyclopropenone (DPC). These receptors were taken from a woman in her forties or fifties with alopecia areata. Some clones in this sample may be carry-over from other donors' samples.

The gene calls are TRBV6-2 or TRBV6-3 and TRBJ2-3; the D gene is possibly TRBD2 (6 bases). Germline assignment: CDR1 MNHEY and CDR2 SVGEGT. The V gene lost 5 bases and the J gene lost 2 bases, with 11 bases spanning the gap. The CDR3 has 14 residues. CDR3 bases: TGTGCCAGCAGTACCGGACTACCCACAGATACGCAGTATTTT. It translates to CASSTGLPTDTQYF.

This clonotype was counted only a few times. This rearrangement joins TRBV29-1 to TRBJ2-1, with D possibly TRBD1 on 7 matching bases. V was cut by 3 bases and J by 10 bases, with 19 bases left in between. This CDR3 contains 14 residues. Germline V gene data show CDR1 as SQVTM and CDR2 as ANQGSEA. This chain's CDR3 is CSVEGRGDLDEQFF. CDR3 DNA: TGCAGCGTTGAGGGCAGGGGGGACCTAGACGAGCAGTTCTTC.

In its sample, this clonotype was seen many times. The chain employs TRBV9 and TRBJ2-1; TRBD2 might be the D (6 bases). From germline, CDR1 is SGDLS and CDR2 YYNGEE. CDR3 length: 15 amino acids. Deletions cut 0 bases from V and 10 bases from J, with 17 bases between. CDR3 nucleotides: TGTGCCAGCAGCGTAGGACAGAGCCCGGGAGAGGAGCAGTTCTTC. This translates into CASSVGQSPGEEQFF.

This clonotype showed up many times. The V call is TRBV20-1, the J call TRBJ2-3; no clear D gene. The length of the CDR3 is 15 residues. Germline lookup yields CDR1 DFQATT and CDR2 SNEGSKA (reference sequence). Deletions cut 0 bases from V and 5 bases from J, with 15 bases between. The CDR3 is CSARDPNSGQDTQYF. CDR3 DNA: TGCAGTGCTAGAGATCCTAATTCTGGGCAAGATACGCAGTATTTT.

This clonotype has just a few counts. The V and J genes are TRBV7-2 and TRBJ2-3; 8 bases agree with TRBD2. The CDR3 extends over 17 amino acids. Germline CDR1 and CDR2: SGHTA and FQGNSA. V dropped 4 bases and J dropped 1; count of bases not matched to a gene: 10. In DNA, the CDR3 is TGTGCCAGCAGCTATATCACCGCGGGACTAGGCACAGATACGCAGTATTTT. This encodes CASSYITAGLGTDTQYF. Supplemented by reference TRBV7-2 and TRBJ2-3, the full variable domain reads GAGVSQSPSNKVTEKGKDVELRCDPISGHTALYWYRQSLGQGLEFLIYFQGNSAPDKSGLPSDRFSAERTGGSVSTLTIQRTQQEDSAVYLCASSYITAGLGTDTQYFGPGTRLTVL.

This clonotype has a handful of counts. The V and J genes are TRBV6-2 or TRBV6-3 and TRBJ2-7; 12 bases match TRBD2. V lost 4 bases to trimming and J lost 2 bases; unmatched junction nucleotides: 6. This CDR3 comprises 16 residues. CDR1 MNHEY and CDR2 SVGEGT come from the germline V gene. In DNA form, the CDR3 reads TGTGCCAGCAGTTCCTTAACTAGCGGGGGGACCTACGAGCAGTACTTC. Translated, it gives CASSSLTSGGTYEQYF.

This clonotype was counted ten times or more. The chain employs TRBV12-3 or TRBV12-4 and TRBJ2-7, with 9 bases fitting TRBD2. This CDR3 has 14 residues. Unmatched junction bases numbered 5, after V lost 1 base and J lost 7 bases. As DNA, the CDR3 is TGTGCCAGCAGTTTAGGAGCGGGGGGAGGAGAGCAGTACTTC. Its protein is CASSLGAGGGEQYF.